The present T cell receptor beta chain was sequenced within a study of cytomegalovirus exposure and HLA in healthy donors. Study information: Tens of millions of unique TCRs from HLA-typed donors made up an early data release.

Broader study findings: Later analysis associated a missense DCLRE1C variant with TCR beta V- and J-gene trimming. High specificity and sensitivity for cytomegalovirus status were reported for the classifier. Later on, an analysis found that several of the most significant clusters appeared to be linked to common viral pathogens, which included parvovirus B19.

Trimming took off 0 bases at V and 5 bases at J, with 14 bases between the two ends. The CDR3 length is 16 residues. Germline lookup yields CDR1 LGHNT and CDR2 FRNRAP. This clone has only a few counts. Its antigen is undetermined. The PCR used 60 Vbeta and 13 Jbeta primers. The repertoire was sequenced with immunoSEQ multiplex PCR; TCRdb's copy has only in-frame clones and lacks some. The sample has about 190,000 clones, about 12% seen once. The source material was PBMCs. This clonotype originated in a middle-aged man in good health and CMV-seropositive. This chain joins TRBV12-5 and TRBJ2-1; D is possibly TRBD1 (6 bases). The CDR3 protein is CASGLVPAGANNEQFF. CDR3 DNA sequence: TGTGCTAGTGGTTTGGTACCGGCAGGGGCTAACAATGAGCAGTTCTTC.